This TCR beta chain was sequenced during a study of shared clonotypes between healthy human individuals. Study-wide results and limits: Sampling used blood alone; tissue repertoires probably differ. Sharing across a few donors was seen in roughly 5.2% of naive CD4 clonotypes. Larger richness was generally estimated for naive than memory subsets.

This table comes from immunoSEQ multiplex PCR, and its TCRdb copy is limited to in-frame clones, with some not included. The table has some 2.1 million clones, about 95% seen once. To note about this clone: What it binds is unknown.

The naive CD8 subset, CD45RO-negative cells positively selected for CCR7, excluded terminally differentiated effector memory CD45RA+ cells. Adults of Caucasian background living in Nashville, Tennessee made up all donors. Sequences were obtained from naive CD8+ T cells sorted from blood. This receptor was identified in a young man in good health.

CDR3 residues: CASSQTGSDEQYF. In DNA form, the CDR3 reads TGTGCCAGCAGCCAGACAGGGTCGGACGAGCAGTACTTC. The gene calls are TRBV6-6 and TRBJ2-7; 7 bases map to TRBD1. The germline gives CDR1 MNHNY, CDR2 SVGAGI (reference sequence). The CDR3 has 13 amino acids. V trimming: 6 bases; J trimming: 5 bases; junction bases outside the gene matches: 7.